This T cell receptor beta chain came from a study of blood T cell repertoires in COVID-19. Study overall: PBMCs, B-cell-depleted T cells, or T cells provided the cDNA or gDNA that made up the material.

Per the original data handling: Estimates of nucleated cell counts were drawn from the amplification of reference gene primers. Assay used: immunoSEQ multiplex PCR; TCRdb lists only in-frame clones, some missing. V and J calls plus clone size are reproduced from that table; the DNA served to infer D and trimming. The data contain 190,000 or so clones, just under 90% of them singletons. With 3 bases removed from V and 0 bases from J, the gap between germline ends came to 12 bases. The CDR3 sequence is 15 residues long. Germline values: CDR1 SGDLS, CDR2 YYNGEE. The chain has TRBV9 and TRBJ1-1, with D possibly TRBD1 on 6 matching bases. The clonotype was recovered from a man in his 60s who had recovered from COVID-19. The sequenced sample consisted of peripheral blood. The CDR3, as DNA: TGTGCCAGCAGCGCAAGGACAGTCATGAACACTGAAGCTTTCTTT. It is translated as CASSARTVMNTEAFF.